These 5 T cell receptor beta chains were sequenced from one sample in a study of blood T cell repertoires in COVID-19. Only in-frame clones appear in the TCRdb table, and some are missing; sequencing was by immunoSEQ multiplex PCR. This table has 200,000 to 250,000 clones, approximately 90% appearing once. Sequenced input: PBMCs or T cells enriched from blood (not recorded which). Receptors were obtained from a woman in her thirties or forties with acute COVID-19.

The rearrangement links TRBV5-6 to TRBJ1-3; D is unresolved. With 0 bases removed from V and 1 base from J, the gap between germline ends came to 11 bases. This CDR3 spans 16 amino acids. Germline lookup yields CDR1 SGHDT and CDR2 YYEEEE. The DNA of the CDR3 is TGTGCCAGCAGCTTGGGGCGGATGCTATCTGGAAACACCATATATTTT. This codes for CASSLGRMLSGNTIYF.

CDR3 protein: CASSLQRGPAYEQYF. CDR3 DNA: TGTGCCAGCAGTTTACAGCGGGGACCCGCCTACGAGCAGTACTTC. The chain employs TRBV27 and TRBJ2-7; TRBD2 matches 7 bases. The length of the CDR3 is 15 residues. Germline CDR1 MNHEY, CDR2 SMNVEV (reference sequence). Trimming cost V 2 bases and J 2 bases; bases outside gene matches: 6.

V and J are TRBV14 and TRBJ2-3; weak D call: TRBD2 (6 bases). CDR1 is SGHDN, CDR2 FVKESK, per germline. Trimming took 1 base from V and 0 from J, leaving 11 bases between them. CDR3 length: 16 amino acids. The CDR3 is CASSQVAGSSTDTQYF. The CDR3, as DNA: TGTGCCAGCAGCCAAGTGGCGGGGTCTAGCACAGATACGCAGTATTTT.

The rearrangement links TRBV30 to TRBJ1-2; TRBD1 might be the D (6 bases). CDR1 GTSNPN and CDR2 SVGIG come from the germline V gene (reference sequence). V was pared by 0 bases and J by 8 bases, with 13 bases between. This CDR3 comprises 13 residues. CDR3 loop: CAWSVAGGAGYTF. The CDR3 bases are TGTGCCTGGAGTGTGGCGGGGGGCGCGGGCTACACCTTC.

This clone appeared a few times. The V and J genes are TRBV19 and TRBJ1-1; 8 nucleotides match TRBD1. Germline loops: CDR1 LNHDA, CDR2 SQIVND (reference sequence). The CDR3 contains 15 residues. The V segment lost 5 bases and the J segment 5 bases; nucleotides outside the gene matches: 10. CDR3 coding DNA: TGTGCCAGTAGTCCCTCGGACAGGGTCGGTACTGAAGCTTTCTTT. Its translation is CASSPSDRVGTEAFF. The whole variable domain, filled in from reference TRBV19 and TRBJ1-1, reads DGGITQSPKYLFRKEGQNVTLSCEQNLNHDAMYWYRQDPGQGLRLIYYSQIVNDFQKGDIAEGYSVSREKKESFPLTVTSAQKNPTAFYLCASSPSDRVGTEAFFGQGTRLTVV.